This T cell receptor (beta chain) was documented in a study of blood T cell repertoires in COVID-19. About the study: The United States, Italy and Spain were the sources of the acute and convalescent COVID-19 samples.

The data were produced by immunoSEQ multiplex PCR, yet TCRdb's version contains in-frame clones alone and is incomplete. The top ten clones hold roughly 9% of a sample with around 300,000 clones, around 90% of them seen once. The V segment lost 1 base and the J segment 2 bases; nucleotides outside the gene matches: 10. The CDR3 runs to 17 residues. CDR1 SGHRS and CDR2 YFSETQ come from the germline V gene. The chain is built from TRBV5-1 and TRBJ2-3; 7 positions agree with TRBD2. Specimen: peripheral blood. The clonotype originates from a young man with active or convalescent COVID-19. CDR3 amino acids: CASSLRPGLFFTDTQYF. The DNA of the CDR3 is TGCGCCAGCAGCTTGAGACCGGGACTATTTTTCACAGATACGCAGTATTTT.